This T cell receptor beta chain was recovered during a study of shared clonotypes between healthy human individuals. Looking at the study overall: Samples came from a couple of female and a few male donors aged 18 to 49.

The naive CD8 subset, CD45RO-negative cells positively selected for CCR7, excluded terminally differentiated effector memory CD45RA+ cells. None of the donors, who were healthy HIV-negative adults, had recently had acute infections or vaccinations. V gave up 5 bases and J gave up 9 bases, with 20 bases separating them. Germline V gene data show CDR1 as SEHNR and CDR2 as FQNEAQ (reference sequence). This CDR3 has 15 residues. On sorted subsets, replicate PCRs used roughly 190 ng DNA, or 25,000 to 35,000 T cell genomes. The repertoire was sequenced with immunoSEQ multiplex PCR; TCRdb's copy has only in-frame clones and lacks some. The repertoire holds roughly 590,000 clones, about 95% seen once, with 0.085% to 0.11% in the top ten.

The chain couples TRBV7-9 to TRBJ2-1, with D possibly matching TRBD2 (5 bases). The sequenced sample was naive CD8+ T cells sorted from blood. The clonotype originates from a woman aged 25 to 39 in good health. CDR3 residues: CASSPSVGSVGEQFF. Here the CDR3 DNA reads TGTGCCAGCAGCCCCTCGGTTGGTAGCGTGGGTGAGCAGTTCTTC.